The T cell receptor (beta chain) under discussion was sequenced for a study of immune cell composition in non-small cell lung cancer (dated by TCRdb to the late 2010s). General notes on the study: Histologic subtype was assigned using H&E plus p63, CK5, Napsin A and TTF-1 immunohistochemistry, mainly lung adenocarcinoma or squamous cell carcinoma. Four tumour specimens with TCR-beta data were rare histological subtypes and were excluded from the subtype comparisons. Supplementary cohort #1 consisted of 10 lung adenocarcinoma cases with paired tumour/lung TCR-beta sequencing and with TIL populations generated to assess tumour reactivity. Adaptive Biotechnologies TCR-beta sequencing was carried out on some 32 paired NSCLC tumour and non-adjacent lung specimens, as well as on over 20 tumour-only specimens. What the authors observed across the whole study: The reactivity cohort contained only ten to eleven cases, and the tumour-reactive clones were not shown to have sequences in common with the dominant in vivo tumour-associated clones. Across approximately ten adenocarcinoma cases, TIL tumour reactivity correlated strongly with maximal tumour-associated clone frequency but not with overall clonality. Tumour-associated clones >0.5% occurred in nearly half of NSCLC cases: about 32% of adenocarcinomas versus approximately 80% of squamous carcinomas. Significantly higher Top 10 clone scores and productive clonality were observed in lung squamous cell carcinoma than in lung adenocarcinoma tumours. Smoking pack-years did not significantly correlate with tumour TCR-beta clonality.

From frozen aliquots of unsorted single-cell suspensions, genomic DNA was isolated using the QIAamp DNA kit. Surgically resected non-small cell lung cancer tissue was used for the tumour samples. Tissues were received within 2 hours of resection and processed immediately into single-cell suspensions. Tissue was mechanically dissociated and enzymatically digested with DNase I, collagenase I and hyaluronidase for about 30 minutes at 37 °C, then filtered and RBC-lysed. Regarding this clone: Its target antigen remains unknown. One base away there is no much larger clone; base qualities are not given.

A two-step multiplex PCR was used to amplify TCR-beta CDR3 regions from genomic DNA, and Illumina-compatible adaptors were added in the second step. TCR-beta immunosequencing was carried out on an Illumina platform through the commercial immunoSEQ service. On the authors' methods: Repertoires were described by productive clonality and by Top 10 Clones, which is the percentage of T-cell templates coming from the ten most frequent sequences. Productive clonality ranged from 0 to 1, with 1 indicating a monoclonal population. Tumour-associated clones, identified using log10 scatter plots, were defined as sequences that made up at least 0.1% of tumour T-cell templates and were not found in the matched non-adjacent lung. Student's t-tests were used for two-group comparisons, ANOVA was used for stages, and linear regression was used for relationships, with analyses conducted in GraphPad Prism7 and R. TCRdb retrieved this table from immuneACCESS and kept in-frame rearrangements only. Not all clones are present; in checked studies, unresolved V genes account for under half, and no reason is known for the remainder. V, J and clone size were drawn from that table, and D and trimming were deduced from the DNA. A total of roughly 11,000 clones appear in this sample, around 65% of them only once. 18% of the sample goes to the ten largest clones.

CDR1 and CDR2 were assigned from the germline V gene as SNHLY and FYNNEI. Spanning cysteine to phenylalanine, the CDR3 consists of 14 amino acids. The kept DNA is CDR3 alone, 42 bases in frame from the first base. Trimming removed 3 bases from V and 2 bases from J, leaving 10 bases between the germline ends. This chain joins TRBV2 to TRBJ2-5; the D gene is possibly TRBD1, with 7 bases matching. The sequence was collected from a human donor with non-small cell lung cancer. Sequenced sample: lung tumor tissue. The CDR3 corresponds to CASSDQGGQETQYF. The nucleotide sequence reads TGTGCCAGCAGTGATCAGGGGGGTCAAGAGACCCAGTACTTC.